These 2 T cell receptor beta chains came from one sample sequenced in a study of shared clonotypes between healthy human individuals (dated by TCRdb to between 2020 and 2021). Preparation of the library involved the immunoSEQ multiplex PCR assay. The immuneACCESS repertoire file appears here via TCRdb, limited to in-frame rearrangements. These files lack a portion of the clones; in checked studies, under half of the deficit traces to unresolved V genes, and the cause of the others is not known. The sample table records 2 million to 2.5 million clones; approximately 95% of these occur just once. Approximately 0.13% of the sample is in the top ten clones. What was sequenced was naive CD4+ T cells sorted from blood. The sample's cell subset or site label is to be understood as: CD45RA+ positively selected. The receptors here all came from a man between 18 and 35 years old in good health.

The chain has TRBV5-4 and TRBJ1-5, with D unclear. This CDR3 is 15 amino acids long. The V and J ends lost 0 bases and 3 bases respectively, with 10 bases between them. Germline V gene lookup returns CDR1 SGHNT and CDR2 YYREEE (reference sequence). The DNA for the CDR3 is TGTGCCAGCAGCTTGGGACCGTCGAACAATCAGCCCCAGCATTTT. Translating it yields CASSLGPSNNQPQHF.

The J gene is TRBJ2-7, the V gene TRBV5-4; tentatively, D is TRBD1 (7 bases). The V gene's germline CDR1 is SGHNT and CDR2 YYREEE (reference sequence). V shed 4 bases and J shed 6 bases, with 20 bases lying between them. The CDR3 is made up of 15 amino acids. The CDR3: CASSRQGGSFLEQYF. The CDR3 nucleotides are TGTGCCAGCAGCCGGCAGGGGGGATCTTTCCTCGAGCAGTACTTC.